These 21 T cell receptor beta chains were all obtained from the same sample, sequenced in a study of shared clonotypes between healthy human individuals. Generated by immunoSEQ multiplex PCR, the TCRdb table keeps only in-frame clones and is missing some. The sample consists of 1.4 million to 1.5 million clones, 95% to 97% of them appearing once. The sequenced sample was naive CD4+ T cells sorted from blood. Noted subset: CD45RA+ positively selected. The source is a man between 25 and 39 years old in good health.

CDR3 sequence reads: CASSPRTGDRDEQFF. The CDR3 DNA follows: TGTGCCAGCTCCCCCCGGACAGGGGACCGTGATGAGCAGTTCTTC. V usage is TRBV18 and J usage is TRBJ2-1; 9 nucleotides align to TRBD1. CDR3 length: 15 amino acids. Losses at the gene ends were 6 bases for V and 8 bases for J; bases not matched to a gene: 11. Germline V gives CDR1 KGHSH, CDR2 LQKENI.

The genes are TRBV4-2 and TRBJ1-4; no clear D gene. Per the germline V gene, CDR1 is LGHNA and CDR2 is YNFKEQ. V lost 4 bases, J lost 5 bases, and 11 bases lay in between. The CDR3 length is 14 residues. The CDR3 coding sequence is TGTGCCAGCAGCCTTGTCCGGGGAAATGAAAAACTGTTTTTT. Its translation: CASSLVRGNEKLFF.

V is TRBV10-1 and J is TRBJ2-4; D possibly corresponds to TRBD1 (6 bases). The CDR3 sequence is 14 residues long. From germline, CDR1 is WNHNN and CDR2 SYGVQD (reference sequence). V gave up 8 bases and J gave up 5 bases, with 16 bases separating them. The CDR3 coding sequence is TGCGCCAGCCCACAGGGACAAAGGGAAAACATTCAGTACTTC. It codes for CASPQGQRENIQYF.

The chain links TRBV5-4 to TRBJ2-3; D might be TRBD1 or TRBD2, each matching 5 bases. The germline V gene encodes CDR1 SGHNT and CDR2 YYREEE (reference sequence). The V gene lost 1 base and the J gene lost 6 bases, with 18 bases spanning the gap. The CDR3 has 16 amino acids. The CDR3 nucleotides are TGTGCCAGCAGCTTGCGAGGGGACGATTCGACGGATACGCAGTATTTT. Amino acid sequence: CASSLRGDDSTDTQYF.

V and J are TRBV6-1 and TRBJ2-7; 7 bases agree with TRBD2. Germline-derived CDR1 and CDR2 are MNHNS and SASEGT. The CDR3 runs 15 residues. V shed 8 bases, J shed 3 bases, and the junction held 13 bases outside the gene matches. This chain's CDR3 is CASRLSGRLVYEQYF. As DNA, the CDR3 is TGTGCCAGCCGGTTATCCGGGAGGCTTGTCTACGAGCAGTACTTC.

The gene calls are TRBV11-2 and TRBJ1-4; no clear D. Between the trimmed V and J ends, which lost 0 bases and 0 bases, there was a span of 17 bases. The CDR3 spans 19 residues. Per the germline V gene, CDR1 is SGHAT and CDR2 is FQNNGV. The CDR3 protein is CASSLDRLAARTTNEKLFF. CDR3 in DNA: TGTGCCAGCAGCTTAGATCGTCTCGCAGCGAGGACAACTAATGAAAAACTGTTTTTT.

The V and J genes are TRBV18 and TRBJ2-7; 9 nucleotides agree with TRBD1. J gave up 12 bases and V 3 bases, and 12 bases lay outside the gene matches. The CDR3 is made up of 14 amino acids. CDR1 is KGHSH, CDR2 LQKENI, per germline. CDR3 sequence reads: CASSPSWDRVSRYF. DNA of the CDR3: TGTGCCAGCTCACCCTCTTGGGACAGGGTGTCTAGGTACTTC.

In DNA form, the CDR3 reads TGTGCCAGCAGCTTTGCAGGGTACTACGGGGAGCTGTTTTTT. Translation: CASSFAGYYGELFF. The V gene is TRBV5-8, the J gene TRBJ2-2; TRBD1 might be the D (5 bases). The V end lost 2 bases, the J end lost 7 bases, and 12 bases lay between the germline ends. This CDR3 region has 14 residues. From germline, CDR1 is SGHTS and CDR2 YDEGEE.

This chain uses TRBV5-4 with TRBJ2-1, with a weak D call TRBD2 (5 bases). This CDR3 is 13 amino acids long. The V gene lost 0 bases and the J gene lost 8 bases, with 9 bases spanning the gap. Germline values: CDR1 SGHNT, CDR2 YYREEE (reference sequence). The CDR3 here is CASSLGWRDEQFF. Written as DNA, the CDR3 is TGTGCCAGCAGCTTGGGCTGGCGGGATGAGCAGTTCTTC.

V gene TRBV10-3 combines with J gene TRBJ2-7; D uncertain. V was shortened by 7 bases and J by 6 bases, with 10 bases between the two germline ends. There are 11 residues in the CDR3. Germline CDR1 and CDR2: ENHRY and SYGVKD. The CDR3 sequence is CAIKSGPEQYF. CDR3 DNA: TGTGCCATCAAATCCGGGCCCGAGCAGTACTTC.

The V gene is TRBV7-6, the J gene TRBJ2-5; 10 bases agree with TRBD2. Germline CDR1 SGHVS, CDR2 FNYEAQ. Losses at the gene ends were 5 bases for V and 4 bases for J; bases not matched to a gene: 7. CDR3 length: 15 amino acids. The CDR3 loop reads CASSVIAGGLETQYF. CDR3 bases: TGTGCCAGCAGCGTAATAGCGGGAGGATTAGAGACCCAGTACTTC. The variable domain in full, completed from reference TRBV7-6 and TRBJ2-5, reads GAGVSQSPRYKVTKRGQDVALRCDPISGHVSLYWYRQALGQGPEFLTYFNYEAQQDKSGLPNDRFSAERPEGSISTLTIQRTEQRDSAMYRCASSVIAGGLETQYFGPGTRLLVL.

This chain connects TRBV9 to TRBJ2-1; the D gene is possibly TRBD1 (5 bases). The CDR3 has 14 residues. V shed 3 bases and J shed 6 bases, with 13 bases lying between them. The V gene's germline CDR1 is SGDLS and CDR2 YYNGEE. The CDR3 DNA sequence: TGTGCCAGCAGCGCCCGATCCCAGGGCAATGAGCAGTTCTTC. It specifies CASSARSQGNEQFF.

This chain's CDR3 is CASSPSGHKMSDGYTF. Here the CDR3 DNA reads TGTGCCAGCAGTCCCTCGGGCCACAAAATGAGTGATGGCTACACCTTC. The gene calls are TRBV27 and TRBJ1-2; D remains ambiguous. V was clipped by 5 bases and J by 6 bases, with 22 bases between them. This CDR3 is built from 16 residues. Germline V gene data show CDR1 as MNHEY and CDR2 as SMNVEV (reference sequence).

The V gene is TRBV11-3, the J gene TRBJ2-7, with D maybe TRBD2 (6 bases). Between the trimmed V and J ends, which lost 6 bases and 4 bases, there was a span of 28 bases. This CDR3 is 18 amino acids long. Looked up from germline, CDR1 is SGHNT and CDR2 is YENEEA. CDR3 bases: TGTGCCAGCAGATCCCACGGGTCTCGGGAGTCGATACCTTACGAGCAGTACTTC. Amino acid sequence: CASRSHGSRESIPYEQYF.

The sample holds one count of this clone. The CDR3 sequence: CASSEQGGPQHF. The CDR3 DNA reads TGTGCCAGCAGTGAACAGGGAGGGCCCCAGCATTTT. The chain employs TRBV2 and TRBJ1-5; weak D call: TRBD1 (5 bases). V was pared by 2 bases and J by 9 bases, with 8 bases between. Germline CDR1 is SNHLY and CDR2 is FYNNEI. The length of the CDR3 is 12 residues.

The chain carries TRBV5-1 and TRBJ2-1, with TRBD2 matching over 7 bases. The CDR3 has 15 amino acids. The germline gives CDR1 SGHRS, CDR2 YFSETQ. J gave up 8 bases and V 0 bases, and 8 bases lay outside the gene matches. Written as DNA, the CDR3 is TGCGCCAGCAGCTTGGAGGCGGGAGCGGGGTATGAGCAGTTCTTC. Amino acids: CASSLEAGAGYEQFF. Full variable domain (remainder filled in from reference TRBV5-1 and TRBJ2-1): KAGVTQTPRYLIKTRGQQVTLSCSPISGHRSVSWYQQTPGQGLQFLFEYFSETQRNKGNFPGRFSGRQFSNSRSEMNVSTLELGDSALYLCASSLEAGAGYEQFFGPGTRLTVL.

J is TRBJ2-6 and V is TRBV19; 7 bases are a match to TRBD1. V trimming: 4 bases; J trimming: 0 bases; junction bases outside the gene matches: 6. CDR1 and CDR2 from the germline V gene are LNHDA and SQIVND (reference sequence). The CDR3 runs to 17 residues. CDR3 nucleotides: TGTGCCAGTAGTAGTCCCAGGGACAGCTCTGGGGCCAACGTCCTGACTTTC. It codes for CASSSPRDSSGANVLTF.

The chain joins TRBV5-4 to TRBJ2-7, with 7 bases fitting TRBD2. Losses at the gene ends were 0 bases for V and 4 bases for J; bases not matched to a gene: 7. The CDR3 is 15 amino acids. Germline V lookup: CDR1 SGHNT, CDR2 YYREEE (reference sequence). CDR3 protein: CASSLVASGQYEQYF. Here the CDR3 DNA reads TGTGCCAGCAGCTTGGTTGCTAGCGGCCAATACGAGCAGTACTTC.

CDR3 DNA sequence: TGCGCCAGCAGCCCTGGACAGGGTACCCACGAGCAGTACTTC. Translating it yields CASSPGQGTHEQYF. The rearrangement joins TRBV4-1 to TRBJ2-7; 8 positions agree with TRBD1. Germline V gene data show CDR1 as MGHRA and CDR2 as YSYEKL. The CDR3 sequence is 14 residues long. Trimming took 4 bases from V and 5 from J; bases not matched to a gene: 7.

The chain employs TRBV7-9 and TRBJ2-7; TRBD1 matches at 9 bases. The CDR3 covers 14 residues. CDR1 is SEHNR and CDR2 is FQNEAQ in the germline V gene (reference sequence). V lost 4 bases and J lost 2; bases outside the gene matches: 3. CDR3 amino acids: CASSWTGVAYEQYF. The CDR3 DNA sequence: TGTGCCAGCAGCTGGACAGGGGTGGCCTACGAGCAGTACTTC.

The chain joins TRBV5-4 to TRBJ2-1; TRBD2 aligns across 12 bases. Germline CDR1 reads SGHNT; CDR2 reads YYREEE (reference sequence). This CDR3 is built from 15 residues. The junction had 4 bases not matched to a gene; V was cut back by 0 bases and J by 9 bases. CDR3 loop: CASSLAGLAGFEQFF. CDR3 nucleotides: TGTGCCAGCAGCTTGGCTGGACTAGCGGGATTTGAGCAGTTCTTC.